Shown below are 28 T cell receptor beta chains from a single sample sequenced in a study of spatial heterogeneity in lung cancer. TCRdb recomputed calls from the 5' RACE reads with MiXCR, one row per CDR3 protein. The table lists about 14,000 distinct CDR3 sequences, about 4.8% of them singletons. Antigen specificity for these receptors is unknown. Broader study findings: Within tumors, counts of expanded alpha and beta TCRs tracked tumor mutation counts.

The time point is: sample taken at primary tumor resection. This sample comprised lung tumor tissue, obtained at surgery. These receptor sequences come from a female donor with early-stage non-small cell lung cancer.

This clonotype was detected many times. The library was built for alpha chains, so this beta chain is an off-target read and its size means little. The gene calls are TRBV18 and TRBJ2-2; 10 bases line up with TRBD2. The CDR3 is made up of 16 amino acids. The V gene's germline CDR1 is KGHSH and CDR2 LQKENI. V trimming: 3 bases; J trimming: 6 bases; junction bases outside the gene matches: 7. CDR3 coding DNA: TGTGCCAGCTCACCCATAGCGGGGGGCAAGGCCGGGGAGCTGTTTTTT. It translates to CASSPIAGGKAGELFF.

This clonotype occurred many times. This beta chain was picked up by a library intended for alpha chains and is off target, so its count carries little meaning. Written as DNA, the CDR3 is TGTGCCAGCAGCACGGGACTCTTGAACACTGAAGCTTTCTTT. It codes for CASSTGLLNTEAFF. This rearrangement joins TRBV5-6 to TRBJ1-1, with D possibly matching TRBD1 (5 bases). Per germline, CDR1 SGHDT and CDR2 YYEEEE. The CDR3 contains 14 residues. V lost 4 bases, J lost 0 bases, and 10 bases lay in between.

This clonotype was picked up a small number of times. This beta chain turned up in a library designed for alpha chains; as an off-target read, its abundance says little. The chain couples TRBV7-2 to TRBJ1-3, with D unresolved. Trimming left V 3 bases short and J 1 base short, with 4 bases between. Germline CDR1 reads SGHTA; CDR2 reads FQGNSA. The CDR3 is 13 amino acids. Written as DNA, the CDR3 is TGTGCCAGCAGCTTCTTATCTGGAAACACCATATATTTT. This encodes CASSFLSGNTIYF. The variable domain in full, completed from reference TRBV7-2 and TRBJ1-3, reads GAGVSQSPSNKVTEKGKDVELRCDPISGHTALYWYRQSLGQGLEFLIYFQGNSAPDKSGLPSDRFSAERTGGSVSTLTIQRTQQEDSAVYLCASSFLSGNTIYFGEGSWLTVV.

At least ten counts were recorded for this clonotype. Being off target in a library aimed at alpha chains, this beta chain has a size of little meaning. This chain uses TRBV20-1 with TRBJ2-7; unclear D gene. The V and J ends lost 2 bases and 2 bases respectively, with 10 bases between them. Looked up from germline, CDR1 is DFQATT and CDR2 is SNEGSKA (reference sequence). CDR3 length equals 13 residues. The CDR3 here is CSARKSEAYEQYF. CDR3 nucleotide sequence: TGCAGTGCTAGAAAATCTGAAGCCTACGAGCAGTACTTC.

This clonotype was seen ten or more times. The library was built for alpha chains, so this beta chain is an off-target read and its size means little. This sequence joins TRBV20-1 and TRBJ2-7; 9 nucleotides match TRBD1. With V trimmed by 5 bases and J by 4 bases, 9 bases remained unmatched. The CDR3 is 14 amino acids. The germline gives CDR1 DFQATT, CDR2 SNEGSKA (reference sequence). CDR3 in DNA: TGCAGTGCTGTCAAGGGACAGGGAAATTACGAGCAGTACTTC. Protein sequence: CSAVKGQGNYEQYF.

This clonotype was observed many times. The library was prepared for alpha chains; this beta chain is a stray read, so its frequency means little. This rearrangement joins TRBV7-2 to TRBJ1-2; D gene unclear. CDR3 size: 12 residues. Germline loops: CDR1 SGHTA, CDR2 FQGNSA. The ends were cut back, 0 bases at V and 4 bases at J, with 3 bases in the middle. CDR3 in DNA: TGTGCCAGCAGCTTAGCAGCCTATGGCTACACCTTC. It specifies CASSLAAYGYTF.

This clonotype was counted many times. As an off-target read in a library built for alpha chains, this beta chain has a frequency of little significance. This chain connects TRBV4-1 to TRBJ1-1, with 7 positions matching TRBD1. The ends lost 4 bases at V and 8 bases at J; junction bases unmatched: 13. Germline lookup yields CDR1 MGHRA and CDR2 YSYEKL. The CDR3 contains 15 residues. For the CDR3, the DNA is TGCGCCAGCAGCCCGAGGGGGCCGACCGGGACAGAAGCTTTCTTT. Its protein is CASSPRGPTGTEAFF.

This clonotype was recorded many times. This beta chain is an off-target read within a library intended for alpha chains, so its frequency means little. The V gene is TRBV29-1, the J gene TRBJ2-7; the match to TRBD1 covers 7 bases. CDR3 length: 16 amino acids. CDR1 is SQVTM, CDR2 ANQGSEA, per germline. V lost 1 base, J lost 3 bases, and 12 bases stayed unmatched. The CDR3, as DNA: TGCAGCGTTGAAGCTCCAGACAGGGCTCTTGGCTACGAGCAGTACTTC. Encoded protein: CSVEAPDRALGYEQYF.

This clonotype was observed many times. This beta chain slipped into a library made for alpha chains as a stray read, so its size is not meaningful. The V and J genes are TRBV12-3 or TRBV12-4 and TRBJ2-3; D is unresolved. The V and J ends lost 3 bases and 2 bases respectively, with 9 bases between them. The CDR3 runs 14 residues. In nucleotides, the CDR3 is TGTGCCAGCAGTTTGACGGCTCCCACAGATACGCAGTATTTT. Translation gives CASSLTAPTDTQYF.

This clonotype was seen many times. With the library built for alpha chains, this beta chain is off target and its frequency is not meaningful. The V call is TRBV7-8, the J call TRBJ1-5; maybe TRBD1 (5 bases). V was pared by 2 bases and J by 11 bases, with 10 bases between. The V gene's germline CDR1 is SGHVS and CDR2 FQNEAQ. The CDR3 is 12 residues long. The CDR3: CASSLWDEAQHF. CDR3 sequence (DNA): TGTGCCAGCAGCTTATGGGACGAAGCCCAGCATTTT. Using reference TRBV7-8 and TRBJ1-5 for the parts outside the CDR3, the full variable domain is GAGVSQSPRYKVAKRGQDVALRCDPISGHVSLFWYQQALGQGPEFLTYFQNEAQLDKSGLPSDRFFAERPEGSVSTLKIQRTQQEDSAVYLCASSLWDEAQHFGDGTRLSIL.

This clonotype was found many times. Because this beta chain is a stray read in a library intended to capture alpha chains, its abundance should not be given much weight. V usage is TRBV2 and J usage is TRBJ2-4; D is undetermined. Germline V CDR1 and CDR2: SNHLY, FYNNEI. CDR3 size: 13 residues. V was shortened by 5 bases and J by 0 bases, with 5 bases between the two germline ends. The CDR3 protein is CASSLLAKNIQYF. DNA for the CDR3: TGTGCCAGCAGTCTCCTAGCCAAAAACATTCAGTACTTC.

Concerning this clonotype: Being off target in a library aimed at alpha chains, this beta chain has a size of little meaning. V and J are TRBV5-1 and TRBJ1-5; D perhaps matches TRBD1 (6 bases). Germline CDR1 SGHRS, CDR2 YFSETQ. The CDR3 has 15 residues. Between the trimmed V and J ends, which lost 2 bases and 0 bases, there was a span of 9 bases. The CDR3 DNA is TGCGCCAGCAGCTTCTCAGGGGATAGCAATCAGCCCCAGCATTTT. Its translation: CASSFSGDSNQPQHF.

This clonotype has ten or more counts. Since it is a stray read in a library aimed at alpha chains, this beta chain has a size that is not meaningful. J is TRBJ1-6 and V is TRBV7-9; 9 bases map to TRBD1. The CDR3 covers 17 residues. Germline V gene lookup returns CDR1 SEHNR and CDR2 FQNEAQ (reference sequence). J lost 4 bases, V lost 6 bases, and 10 bases had no gene match. CDR3 nucleotide sequence: TGTGCCAGCAGGAGGGACAGGGCGGGTGATTATAATTCACCCCTCCACTTT. Encoded protein: CASRRDRAGDYNSPLHF.

This clonotype was counted many times. This beta chain represents an off-target read in a library built for alpha chains; its size is of limited meaning. V is TRBV27 and J is TRBJ2-3, with a possible D match to TRBD2 (7 bases). CDR1 is MNHEY and CDR2 is SMNVEV in the germline V gene (reference sequence). V lost 6 bases and J lost 1, with 11 bases in between. This CDR3 has 14 residues. The CDR3 sequence is CASSLGGGTDTQYF. In nucleotides, the CDR3 is TGTGCCAGCAGCCTAGGGGGGGGCACAGATACGCAGTATTTT.

This clonotype was observed at least ten times. This beta chain represents an off-target read in a library built for alpha chains; its size is of limited meaning. The chain carries TRBV5-1 and TRBJ2-5, with D possibly being TRBD1 or TRBD2 (6 bases each). This CDR3 is built from 13 residues. V lost 6 bases and J lost 5, with 14 bases in between. Per the germline V gene, CDR1 is SGHRS and CDR2 is YFSETQ. CDR3 coding DNA: TGCGCCAGCATGAGGGGGGCAGGGGAGACCCAGTACTTC. Its protein is CASMRGAGETQYF. The complete variable domain, with remaining parts taken from reference TRBV5-1 and TRBJ2-5, reads KAGVTQTPRYLIKTRGQQVTLSCSPISGHRSVSWYQQTPGQGLQFLFEYFSETQRNKGNFPGRFSGRQFSNSRSEMNVSTLELGDSALYLCASMRGAGETQYFGPGTRLLVL.

By frequency in the sample, this clonotype is medium-sized. This beta chain is a stray sequence in a library constructed for alpha chains; its clone size is not meaningful. The genes are TRBV7-8 and TRBJ2-3; TRBD2 is a possible D gene (7 bases). The germline V gene has CDR1 SGHVS and CDR2 FQNEAQ. This CDR3 region has 14 residues. Trimming removed 1 base from V and 6 bases from J, with 11 bases in between. The CDR3 protein is CASSLGTRGDTQYF. CDR3 nucleotide sequence: TGTGCCAGCAGCTTAGGGACTAGGGGGGATACGCAGTATTTT.

This clonotype was detected many times. This beta chain was picked up by a library intended for alpha chains and is off target, so its count carries little meaning. The chain combines TRBV5-1 with TRBJ2-1; D is possibly TRBD2 (5 bases). V lost 1 base, J lost 9 bases, and 11 bases lay in between. Germline loops: CDR1 SGHRS, CDR2 YFSETQ. This CDR3 region has 13 residues. CDR3 nucleotide sequence: TGCGCCAGCAGCTTGAACGGGAATCGTGAGCAGTTCTTC. This encodes CASSLNGNREQFF.

This clonotype came up many times. Since the library was made to target alpha chains, this beta chain is a stray read and its abundance is not meaningful. The V gene is TRBV12-3 or TRBV12-4, the J gene TRBJ1-2, with 10 bases fitting TRBD1. CDR3 length equals 16 residues. Unmatched junction bases numbered 4, after V lost 0 bases and J lost 3 bases. CDR3 sequence reads: CASSLAAGQGDYGYTF. In DNA, the CDR3 is TGTGCCAGCAGTTTAGCGGCCGGACAGGGGGACTATGGCTACACCTTC.

Ten or more counts support this clonotype. Found in a library prepared for alpha chains, this beta chain is an off-target read, and its abundance has little meaning. V is TRBV30 and J is TRBJ2-7; D is unclear. Trimming took off 6 bases at V and 0 bases at J, with 9 bases between the two ends. Germline CDR1 reads GTSNPN; CDR2 reads SVGIG (reference sequence). The CDR3 has 12 residues. The CDR3: CACLRDSYEQYF. CDR3 sequence (DNA): TGTGCCTGCCTAAGGGACTCCTACGAGCAGTACTTC.

This clonotype was counted at least ten times. For a library built for alpha chains, this beta chain is a stray read; little rests on its size. The V gene is TRBV18, the J gene TRBJ1-3; D is perhaps TRBD1 (5 bases). The CDR3 contains 15 residues. The germline V gene has CDR1 KGHSH and CDR2 LQKENI. Trimming pared 6 bases from V and 2 bases from J, leaving 14 bases between. The CDR3, as DNA: TGTGCCAGCTCCCCCGACAGCAGCACTGGAAACACCATATATTTT. This gives the protein CASSPDSSTGNTIYF.

Many counts were recorded for this clonotype. The library was built for alpha chains, so this beta chain is an off-target read and its size means little. This sequence joins TRBV4-1 and TRBJ1-1, with TRBD1 matching 7 bases. CDR3 length: 16 amino acids. The ends lost 4 bases at V and 4 bases at J; junction bases unmatched: 12. Germline CDR1 MGHRA, CDR2 YSYEKL. The CDR3 loop is CASSRGVGQSVTEAFF. The CDR3 DNA follows: TGCGCCAGCAGCCGGGGAGTGGGACAGTCCGTCACTGAAGCTTTCTTT.

This clonotype was found many times. Since the library was made to target alpha chains, this beta chain is a stray read and its abundance is not meaningful. The chain carries TRBV11-2 and TRBJ2-5; TRBD1 aligns across 8 bases. With 1 base clipped from V and 4 bases from J, the junction kept 8 bases outside the gene matches. The CDR3 sequence is 16 residues long. Germline V lookup: CDR1 SGHAT, CDR2 FQNNGV. The chain's CDR3 is CASSLGAGGGLETQYF. DNA for the CDR3: TGTGCCAGCAGCTTAGGAGCAGGGGGCGGGCTAGAGACCCAGTACTTC.

To note about this clonotype: A library prepared for alpha chains yielded this beta chain as an off-target read; its size is of little meaning. CDR3 protein: CASSAYGKGEEKLFF. The CDR3 DNA follows: TGTGCCAGCAGCGCATACGGGAAGGGGGAGGAAAAACTGTTTTTT. The J gene is TRBJ1-4, the V gene TRBV7-2; TRBD1 might be the D (6 bases). CDR3 length equals 15 residues. Germline V CDR1 and CDR2: SGHTA, FQGNSA. The ends were cut back, 5 bases at V and 8 bases at J, with 18 bases in the middle.

This clonotype is classed as medium-sized (0.01 to 0.1%). This beta chain was picked up by a library intended for alpha chains and is off target, so its count carries little meaning. The chain couples TRBV5-1 to TRBJ2-7, with D possibly TRBD1 on 6 matching bases. The CDR3 contains 13 residues. V lost 4 bases to trimming and J lost 6 bases, with 14 bases between them. CDR1 and CDR2 from the germline V gene are SGHRS and YFSETQ. CDR3 loop: CASSVGRGGEQYF. In nucleotides, the CDR3 is TGCGCCAGCAGCGTCGGCAGGGGCGGCGAGCAGTACTTC.

This clonotype has a count of ten or more. Because the library targeted alpha chains, this beta chain is an off-target read whose size means little. This chain links TRBV9 with TRBJ2-7, with 14 bases lining up with TRBD2. V was pared by 4 bases and J by 3 bases, with 3 bases of the junction left unmatched. The CDR3 runs 15 residues. Germline assignment: CDR1 SGDLS and CDR2 YYNGEE. The CDR3 bases are TGTGCCAGCAGCCCGGGACTAGCGGGGGTCTACGAGCAGTACTTC. This sequence encodes CASSPGLAGVYEQYF. Full variable domain (remainder filled in from reference TRBV9 and TRBJ2-7): DSGVTQTPKHLITATGQRVTLRCSPRSGDLSVYWYQQSLDQGLQFLIQYYNGEERAKGNILERFSAQQFPDLHSELNLSSLELGDSALYFCASSPGLAGVYEQYFGPGTRLTVT.

This clonotype was counted many times. This beta chain is off target for a library built for alpha chains, so its abundance means little. The chain joins TRBV5-1 to TRBJ1-5; TRBD1 matches 8 bases. This CDR3 contains 20 residues. Losses at the gene ends were 5 bases for V and 0 bases for J; bases not matched to a gene: 19. In germline, CDR1 is SGHRS, CDR2 YFSETQ. The CDR3 nucleotides read TGCGCCAGCAGAGGGGTGGGCGAAGACAGGGGTCGAGGTAGCAATCAGCCCCAGCATTTT. Translation: CASRGVGEDRGRGSNQPQHF.

This clonotype was seen repeatedly, ten times or more. The library was prepared for alpha chains; this beta chain is a stray read, so its frequency means little. The chain links TRBV12-3 or TRBV12-4 to TRBJ2-2; TRBD1 matches at 8 bases. The V gene end was trimmed by 8 bases and the J gene end by 6 bases; junction bases not matched to a gene: 11. The CDR3 consists of 15 residues. The CDR3 coding sequence is TGTGCCAGCGGCAAGACAGGGGCCGGGGCCGGGGAGCTGTTTTTT. Its translation: CASGKTGAGAGELFF.

This clonotype was found many times. In a library made to pick up alpha chains, this beta chain is a stray read with a size that means little. The CDR3 spells CASRLTGRDTF. The CDR3 DNA is TGTGCAAGTCGCTTGACAGGGCGGGACACCTTC. The V call is TRBV12-2, the J call TRBJ1-2; the DNA was not compared with TRBD1, the D call given in the table. TRBV12-2 constitutes a pseudogene. The CDR3 totals 11 residues.